This T cell receptor beta chain was captured in a study of shared clonotypes between healthy human individuals. Study overall: Researchers assigned three CD4 naive, three CD4 memory, two CD8 naive and one CD8 memory plate to each donor.

With regard to this clone: What it recognizes is unknown.

Study-level results: Unshared clonotypes carried lower generation probabilities than those common to all four donors.

The naive CD8 subset, CD45RO-negative cells positively selected for CCR7, excluded terminally differentiated effector memory CD45RA+ cells. The method was immunoSEQ multiplex PCR; TCRdb's version includes in-frame clones alone and lacks a portion of them. The top ten hold 0.25% to 0.35% of the sample, which has about 580,000 clones, roughly 98% seen once. J gave up 2 bases and V 5 bases, and 4 bases lay outside the gene matches. CDR1 and CDR2 (germline): SGHDT, YYEEEE. The CDR3 has 14 residues. Material for sequencing was naive CD8+ T cells sorted from blood. The chain uses TRBV5-6 and TRBJ2-7, with 10 positions matching TRBD2. The clonotype originates from a man aged 25-40 years in good health. The CDR3 DNA reads as TGTGCCAGCAGGAAGCGGGAGGGCCCCTACGAGCAGTACTTC. It is translated as CASRKREGPYEQYF.